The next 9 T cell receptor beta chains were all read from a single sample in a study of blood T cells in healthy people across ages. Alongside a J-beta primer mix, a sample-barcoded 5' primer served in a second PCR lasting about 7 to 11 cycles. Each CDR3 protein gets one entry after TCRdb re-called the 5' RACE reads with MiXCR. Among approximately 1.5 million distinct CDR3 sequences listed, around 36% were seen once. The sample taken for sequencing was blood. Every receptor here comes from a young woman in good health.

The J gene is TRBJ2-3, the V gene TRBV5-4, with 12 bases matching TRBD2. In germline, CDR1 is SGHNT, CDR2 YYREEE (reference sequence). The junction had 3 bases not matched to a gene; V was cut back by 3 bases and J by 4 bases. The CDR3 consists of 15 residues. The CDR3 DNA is TGTGCCAGCAGCTGGACTAGCGGGGACCCAGATACGCAGTATTTT. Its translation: CASSWTSGDPDTQYF.

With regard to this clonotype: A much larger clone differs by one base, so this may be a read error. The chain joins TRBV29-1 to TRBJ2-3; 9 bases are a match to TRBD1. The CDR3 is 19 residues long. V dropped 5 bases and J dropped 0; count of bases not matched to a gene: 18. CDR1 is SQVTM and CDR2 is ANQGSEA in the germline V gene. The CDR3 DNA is TGCAGCGTTCTACAAGCCAGGACAGGGGACGGCAGTAGCACAGATACGCAGTATTTT. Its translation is CSVLQARTGDGSSTDTQYF.

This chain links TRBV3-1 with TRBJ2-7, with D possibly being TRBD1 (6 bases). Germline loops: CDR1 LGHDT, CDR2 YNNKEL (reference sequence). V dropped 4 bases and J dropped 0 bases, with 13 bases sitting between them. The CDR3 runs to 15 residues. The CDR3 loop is CASSPGAVYSYEQYF. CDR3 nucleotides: TGTGCCAGCAGCCCAGGGGCAGTGTACTCCTACGAGCAGTACTTC.

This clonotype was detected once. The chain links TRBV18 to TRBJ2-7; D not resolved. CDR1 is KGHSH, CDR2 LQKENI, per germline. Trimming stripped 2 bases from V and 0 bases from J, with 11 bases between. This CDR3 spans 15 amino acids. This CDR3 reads CASSPGEVRSYEQYF. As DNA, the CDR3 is TGTGCCAGCTCACCAGGGGAAGTCCGCTCCTACGAGCAGTACTTC. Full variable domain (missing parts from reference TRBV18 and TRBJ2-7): NAGVMQNPRHLVRRRGQEARLRCSPMKGHSHVYWYRQLPEEGLKFMVYLQKENIIDESGMPKERFSAEFPKEGPSILRIQQVVRGDSAAYFCASSPGEVRSYEQYFGPGTRLTVT.

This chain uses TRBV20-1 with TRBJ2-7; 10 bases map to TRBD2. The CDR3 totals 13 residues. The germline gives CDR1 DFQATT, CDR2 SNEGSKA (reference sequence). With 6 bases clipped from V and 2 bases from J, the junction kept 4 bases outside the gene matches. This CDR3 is CSAGTSAAYEQYF. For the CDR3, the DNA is TGCAGTGCGGGGACTAGCGCCGCCTACGAGCAGTACTTC.

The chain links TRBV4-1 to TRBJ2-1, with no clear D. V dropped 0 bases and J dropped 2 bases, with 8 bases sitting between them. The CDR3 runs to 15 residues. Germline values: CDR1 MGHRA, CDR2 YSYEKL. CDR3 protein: CASSQEAETYNEQFF. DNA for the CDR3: TGCGCCAGCAGCCAAGAAGCAGAGACCTACAATGAGCAGTTCTTC.

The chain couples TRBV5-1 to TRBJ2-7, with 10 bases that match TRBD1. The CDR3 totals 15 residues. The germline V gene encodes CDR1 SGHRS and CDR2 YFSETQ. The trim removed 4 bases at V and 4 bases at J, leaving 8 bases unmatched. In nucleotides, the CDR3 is TGCGCCAGCAGCACGGGACAGGGGATCGGGTACGAGCAGTACTTC. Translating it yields CASSTGQGIGYEQYF.

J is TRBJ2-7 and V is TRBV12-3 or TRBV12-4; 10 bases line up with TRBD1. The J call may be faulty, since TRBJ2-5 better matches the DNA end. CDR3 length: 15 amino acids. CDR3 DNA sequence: TGTGCCAGCAGCCCCGGGACAGGGGTGTTAGAGACCCAGTACTTC. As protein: CASSPGTGVLETQYF.

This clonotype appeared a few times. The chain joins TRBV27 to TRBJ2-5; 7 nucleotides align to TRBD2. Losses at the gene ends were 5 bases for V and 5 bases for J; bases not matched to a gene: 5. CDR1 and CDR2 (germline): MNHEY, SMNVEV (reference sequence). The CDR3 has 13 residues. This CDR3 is CASSPAGAETQYF. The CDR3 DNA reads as TGTGCCAGCAGTCCTGCGGGAGCCGAGACCCAGTACTTC.